A selection of T cell receptor beta chains follows, all from one sample in a study of T cells in Graves' hyperthyroidism and ophthalmopathy. TCRdb recomputed calls from the multiplex PCR reads with MiXCR, one row per CDR3 protein. This sample has about 350,000 distinct CDR3 sequences, with roughly 15% found just once. The specimen sequenced was blood. These receptor sequences come from a woman in her forties with Graves' ophthalmopathy. The CDR3 runs from the conserved cysteine through the conserved F or W. The D gene is left open where the match is weak. Part of the rows lack a size; the others show once, few, many or a class for expanded clones.

12	NA	TRBV15	many	TRBJ2-1	TGTGCCACCAGCGGAAGTTTAGGCGCCAAGTTCTTC	CATSGSLGAKFF
13	TRBD1	TRBV28	many	TRBJ1-5	TGTGCCAGCACCGACAGGGTATATCAGCCCCAGCATTTT	CASTDRVYQPQHF
16	TRBD1	TRBV4-1	once	TRBJ2-2	TGCGCCAGCAGCCATTCGGGACAGGGGATCACCGGGGAGCTGTTTTTT	CASSHSGQGITGELFF
16	NA	TRBV4-1	NA	TRBJ2-7	TGCGCCAGCAGCCAAGATTCAACAGGGTACTCCTACGAGCAGTACTTC	CASSQDSTGYSYEQYF
14	TRBD2	TRBV3-1	NA	TRBJ2-5	TGTGCCAGCAGCCATAGCGGGGGGGCCCCGACCCAGTACTTC	CASSHSGGAPTQYF
14	TRBD1	TRBV3-1	few	TRBJ1-4	TGTGCCAGCAGGGTCACAGGGGGGAATGAAAAACTGTTTTTT	CASRVTGGNEKLFF
15	TRBD2	TRBV12-5	NA	TRBJ2-5	TGTGCTAGTGGTGGTAGCGGGGGAACTTGGGAGACCCAGTACTTC	CASGGSGGTWETQYF
16	NA	TRBV6-1	NA	TRBJ2-3	TGTGCCAGCAGTGAAAGGGCCGGACCTGTAAATTGGGCGCAGTATTTT	CASSERAGPVNWAQYF
13	NA	TRBV20-1	few	TRBJ2-3	TGCAGTGCTAGGGAGGCTTTCGGAGATACGCAGTATTTT	CSAREAFGDTQYF
16	TRBD1	TRBV5-1	few	TRBJ1-1	TGCGCCAGCAGCTGGACAGGGGGATGGGGGAACACTGAAGCTTTCTTT	CASSWTGGWGNTEAFF
17	TRBD2	TRBV24-1	few	TRBJ2-1	TGTGCCACCAGTGACCTCTCCCCTAGCGGGATATCCGGTGAGCAGTTCTTC	CATSDLSPSGISGEQFF
13	NA	TRBV6-2/TRBV6-3	many	TRBJ2-5	TGTGCCAGCACTTTCAGAACCCAAGAGACCCAGTACTTC	CASTFRTQETQYF
16	NA	TRBV20-1	NA	TRBJ1-2	TGCAGTGCTAGAAGGCGGGGGGCTATCACCCAATATGGCTACACCTTC	CSARRRGAITQYGYTF
13	NA	TRBV25-1	many	TRBJ1-1	TGTGCCAGCACTTATTCGGGGGGGTATGAAGCTTTCTTT	CASTYSGGYEAFF
17	TRBD2	TRBV20-1	many	TRBJ2-5	TGCAGTGCTAGAGGTGGACTAGCGGGAGGTAAAAAGGGGACCCAGTACTTC	CSARGGLAGGKKGTQYF
15	NA	TRBV3-1	NA	TRBJ1-6	TGTGCCAGCAGCCCCCGGGATAAGGATAATTCACCCCTCCACTTT	CASSPRDKDNSPLHF
15	NA	TRBV28	many	TRBJ2-7	TGTGCCAGCAGTTTTACTGGGCAGGTTTCCTACGAGCAGTACTTC	CASSFTGQVSYEQYF
18	TRBD2	TRBV3-1	NA	TRBJ2-1	TGTGCCAGCAGCTCTCGTGGTTCGGCGGGAGGGCCATACAATGAGCAGTTCTTC	CASSSRGSAGGPYNEQFF
13	NA	TRBV20-1	few	TRBJ2-5	TGCAGTGCTATCCAGAGGGAACAAGAGACCCAGTACTTC	CSAIQREQETQYF
16	TRBD1	TRBV7-8	many	TRBJ1-5	TGTGCCAGCAGCTACCAGGGGGCAGGGAACAATCAGCCCCAGCATTTT	CASSYQGAGNNQPQHF